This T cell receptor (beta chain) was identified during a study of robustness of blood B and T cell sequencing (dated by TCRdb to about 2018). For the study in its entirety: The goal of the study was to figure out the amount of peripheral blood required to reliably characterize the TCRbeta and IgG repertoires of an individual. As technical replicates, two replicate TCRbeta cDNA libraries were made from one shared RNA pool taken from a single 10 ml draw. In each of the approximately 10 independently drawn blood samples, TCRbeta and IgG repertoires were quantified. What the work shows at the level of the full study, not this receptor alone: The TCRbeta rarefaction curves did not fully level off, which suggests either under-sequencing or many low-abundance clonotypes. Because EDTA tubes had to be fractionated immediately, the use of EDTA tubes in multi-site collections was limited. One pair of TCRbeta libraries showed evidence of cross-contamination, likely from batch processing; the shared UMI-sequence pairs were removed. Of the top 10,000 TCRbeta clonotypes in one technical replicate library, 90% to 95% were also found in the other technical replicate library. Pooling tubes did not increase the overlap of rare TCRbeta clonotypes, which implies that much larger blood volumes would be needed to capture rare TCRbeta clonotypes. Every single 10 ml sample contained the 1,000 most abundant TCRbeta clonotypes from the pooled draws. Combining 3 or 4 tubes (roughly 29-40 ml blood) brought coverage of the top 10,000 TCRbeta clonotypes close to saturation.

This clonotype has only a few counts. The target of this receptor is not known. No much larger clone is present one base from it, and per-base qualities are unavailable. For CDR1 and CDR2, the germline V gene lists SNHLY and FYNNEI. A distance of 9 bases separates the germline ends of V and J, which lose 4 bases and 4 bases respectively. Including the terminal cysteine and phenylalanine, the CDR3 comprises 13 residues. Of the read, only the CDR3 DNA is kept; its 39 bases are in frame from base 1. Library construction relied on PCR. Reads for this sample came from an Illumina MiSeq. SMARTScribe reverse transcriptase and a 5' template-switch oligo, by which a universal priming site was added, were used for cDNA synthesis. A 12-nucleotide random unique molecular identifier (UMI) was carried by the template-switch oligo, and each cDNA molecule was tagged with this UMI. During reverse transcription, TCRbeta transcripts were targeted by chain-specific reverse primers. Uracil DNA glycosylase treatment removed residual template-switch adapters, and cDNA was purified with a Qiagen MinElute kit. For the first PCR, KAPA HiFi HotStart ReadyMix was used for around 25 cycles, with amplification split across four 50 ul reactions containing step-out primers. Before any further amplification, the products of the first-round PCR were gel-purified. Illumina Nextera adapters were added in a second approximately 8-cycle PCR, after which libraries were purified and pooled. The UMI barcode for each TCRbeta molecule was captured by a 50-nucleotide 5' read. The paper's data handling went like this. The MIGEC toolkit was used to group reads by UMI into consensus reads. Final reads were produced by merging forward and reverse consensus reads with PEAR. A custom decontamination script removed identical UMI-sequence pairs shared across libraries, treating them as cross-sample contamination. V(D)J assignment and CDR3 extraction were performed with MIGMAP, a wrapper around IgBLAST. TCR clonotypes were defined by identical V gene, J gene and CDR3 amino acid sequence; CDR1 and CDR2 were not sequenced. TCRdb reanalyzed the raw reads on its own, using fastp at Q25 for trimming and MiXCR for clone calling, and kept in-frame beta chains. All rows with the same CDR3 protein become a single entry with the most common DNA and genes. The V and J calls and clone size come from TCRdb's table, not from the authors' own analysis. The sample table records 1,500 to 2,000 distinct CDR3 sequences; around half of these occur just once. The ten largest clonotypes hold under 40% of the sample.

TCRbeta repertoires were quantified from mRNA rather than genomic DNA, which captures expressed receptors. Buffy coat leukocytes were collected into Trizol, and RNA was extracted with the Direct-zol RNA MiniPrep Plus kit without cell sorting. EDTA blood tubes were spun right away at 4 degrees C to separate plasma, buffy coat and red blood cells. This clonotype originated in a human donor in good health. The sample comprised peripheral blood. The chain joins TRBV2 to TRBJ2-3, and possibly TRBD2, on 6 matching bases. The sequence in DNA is TGTGCCAGCAGTGGGGAGGTGTCAGATACGCAGTATTTT. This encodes CASSGEVSDTQYF.